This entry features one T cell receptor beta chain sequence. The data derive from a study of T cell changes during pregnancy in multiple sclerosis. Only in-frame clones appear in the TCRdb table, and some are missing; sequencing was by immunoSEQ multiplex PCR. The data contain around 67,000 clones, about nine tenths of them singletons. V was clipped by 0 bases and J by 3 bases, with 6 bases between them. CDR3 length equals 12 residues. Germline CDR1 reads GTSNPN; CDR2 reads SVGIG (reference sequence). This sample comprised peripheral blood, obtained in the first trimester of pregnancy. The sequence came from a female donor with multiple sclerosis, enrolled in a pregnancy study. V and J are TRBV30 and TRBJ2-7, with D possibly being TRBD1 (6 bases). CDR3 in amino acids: CAWSVQGYEQYF. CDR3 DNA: TGTGCCTGGAGTGTACAGGGCTACGAGCAGTACTTC.